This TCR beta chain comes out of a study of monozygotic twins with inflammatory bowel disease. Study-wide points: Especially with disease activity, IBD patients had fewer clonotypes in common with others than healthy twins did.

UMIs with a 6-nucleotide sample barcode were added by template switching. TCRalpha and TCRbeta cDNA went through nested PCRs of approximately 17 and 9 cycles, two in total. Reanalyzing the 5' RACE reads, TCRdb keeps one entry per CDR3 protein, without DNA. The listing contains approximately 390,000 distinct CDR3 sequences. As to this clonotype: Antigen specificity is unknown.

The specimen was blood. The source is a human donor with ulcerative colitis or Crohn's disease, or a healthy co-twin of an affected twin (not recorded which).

The CDR3: CASSPPLQFSGNTIYF. The gene calls are TRBV18 and TRBJ1-3. CDR3 size: 16 residues. Germline values: CDR1 KGHSH, CDR2 LQKENI.